This T cell receptor (beta chain) came from a study of fetal regulatory T cell absence and autoimmunity. General study points: In IPEX syndrome, oligoclonal enrichment was read as supporting prenatal antigen-driven autoimmunity in the pancreas. Some top pancreas TCR clones were over 80-fold enriched versus cord blood.

About this clone itself: The antigen is unknown.

Germline V gives CDR1 SGHNT, CDR2 YENEEA. Trimming at V came to 5 bases and at J to 6 bases, leaving 5 bases not matched to a gene. The CDR3 has 15 amino acids. Profiling relied on immunoSEQ multiplex PCR, and the TCRdb table lists in-frame clones only, not all of them. This table has around 45,000 clones, about 86% appearing once. The source of this sequence is a newborn boy with IPEX syndrome. Sequencing used cord blood. The V call is TRBV11-3, the J call TRBJ2-1; 12 bases are shared with TRBD2. The CDR3 nucleotides are TGTGCCAGCAGCGCAGAGACTAGCGGGGGCAATGAGCAGTTCTTC. Translating gives CASSAETSGGNEQFF.